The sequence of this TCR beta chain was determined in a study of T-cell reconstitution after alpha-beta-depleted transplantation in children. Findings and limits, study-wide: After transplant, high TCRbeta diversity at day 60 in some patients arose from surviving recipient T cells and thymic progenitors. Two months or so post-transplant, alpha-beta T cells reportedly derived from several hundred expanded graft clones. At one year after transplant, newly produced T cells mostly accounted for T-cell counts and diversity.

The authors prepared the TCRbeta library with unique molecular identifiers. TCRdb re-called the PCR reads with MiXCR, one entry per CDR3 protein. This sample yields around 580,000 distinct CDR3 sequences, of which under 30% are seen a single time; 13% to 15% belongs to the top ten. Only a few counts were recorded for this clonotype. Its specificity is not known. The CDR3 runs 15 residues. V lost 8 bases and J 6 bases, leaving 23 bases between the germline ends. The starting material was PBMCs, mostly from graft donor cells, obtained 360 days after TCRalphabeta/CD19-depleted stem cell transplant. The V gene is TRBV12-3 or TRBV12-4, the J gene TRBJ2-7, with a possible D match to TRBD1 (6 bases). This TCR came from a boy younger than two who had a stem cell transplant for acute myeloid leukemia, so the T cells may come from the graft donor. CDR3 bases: TGTGCCAGCCACCCGGACGGGACAAAGAAGGCCGAGCAGTACTTC. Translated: CASHPDGTKKAEQYF.